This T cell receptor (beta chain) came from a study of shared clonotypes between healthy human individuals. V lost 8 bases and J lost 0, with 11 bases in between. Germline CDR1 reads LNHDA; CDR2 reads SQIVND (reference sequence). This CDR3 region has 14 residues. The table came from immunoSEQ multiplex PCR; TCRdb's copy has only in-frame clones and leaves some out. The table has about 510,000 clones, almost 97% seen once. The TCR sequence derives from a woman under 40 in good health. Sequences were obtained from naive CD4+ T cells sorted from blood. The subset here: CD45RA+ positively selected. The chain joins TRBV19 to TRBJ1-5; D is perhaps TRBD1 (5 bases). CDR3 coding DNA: TGTGCCAGTGTAGGGACTTATAGCAATCAGCCCCAGCATTTT. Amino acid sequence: CASVGTYSNQPQHF. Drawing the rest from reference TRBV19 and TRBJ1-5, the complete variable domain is DGGITQSPKYLFRKEGQNVTLSCEQNLNHDAMYWYRQDPGQGLRLIYYSQIVNDFQKGDIAEGYSVSREKKESFPLTVTSAQKNPTAFYLCASVGTYSNQPQHFGDGTRLSIL.